This section outlines one T cell receptor beta chain sequence together with its context. What it binds is not known. The sample comes from a study of yellow fever vaccine responses in identical twins. V gave up 0 bases and J gave up 0 bases; unmatched junction bases: 7. Germline values: CDR1 MGHRA, CDR2 YSYEKL. The CDR3 contains 17 residues. In TCRdb, the RT-PCR reads were re-called with MiXCR into one record per CDR3 protein. The sample lists more than 15,000 distinct CDR3 sequences; approximately 72% were seen once. General study results and limits: Twins showed a vaccine T cell response that reportedly seemed partly convergent, partly personalized.

Sequences were derived from T cells from blood (PBMCs), unsorted or a sorted subset (not recorded which), sampled before or after yellow fever vaccination (not recorded which). The receptor comes from a woman between 18 and 30 years old who received the yellow fever vaccine. This chain joins TRBV4-1 and TRBJ1-1; 7 bases map to TRBD1. In nucleotides, the CDR3 is TGCGCCAGCAGCCAAGATTTGGGACAGCTTATGAACACTGAAGCTTTCTTT. Its translation is CASSQDLGQLMNTEAFF.